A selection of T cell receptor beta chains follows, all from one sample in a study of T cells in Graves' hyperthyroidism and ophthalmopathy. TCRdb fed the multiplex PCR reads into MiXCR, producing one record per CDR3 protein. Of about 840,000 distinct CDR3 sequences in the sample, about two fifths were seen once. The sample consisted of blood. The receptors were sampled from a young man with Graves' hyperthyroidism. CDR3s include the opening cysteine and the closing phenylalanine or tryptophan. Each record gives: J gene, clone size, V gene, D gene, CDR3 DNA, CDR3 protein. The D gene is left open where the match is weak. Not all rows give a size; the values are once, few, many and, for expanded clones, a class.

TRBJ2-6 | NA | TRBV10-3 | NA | TGTGCCATCAGGGGGGTAGCCGGGGCCAACGTCCTGACTTTC | CAIRGVAGANVLTF
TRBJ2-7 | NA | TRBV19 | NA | TGTGCCAGTAGTATTGATGGGTTTAGGTCCTACGAGCAGTACTTC | CASSIDGFRSYEQYF
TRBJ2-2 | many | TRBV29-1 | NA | TGCAGCGTTGAAGATCCTCTTGGGGAGCTGTTTTTT | CSVEDPLGELFF
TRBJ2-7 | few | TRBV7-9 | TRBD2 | TGTGCCAGCAGCCCAGCGGGGACGATAGCCGAGCAGTACTTC | CASSPAGTIAEQYF
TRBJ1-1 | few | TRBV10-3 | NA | TGTGCCAGCAACCTCCCTGGGAGGTTCTTT | CASNLPGRFF
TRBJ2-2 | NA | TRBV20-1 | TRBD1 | TGCAGTGCCCCCTTGGGACAGGGCGGCGGGGAGCTGTTTTTT | CSAPLGQGGGELFF
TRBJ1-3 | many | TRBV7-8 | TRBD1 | TGTGCCAGCAGCGCCCGGGACAGCTCTGGAAACACCATATATTTT | CASSARDSSGNTIYF
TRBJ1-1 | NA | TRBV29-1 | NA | TGCAGCGTAGTAACAGCCAACACTGAAGCTTTCTTT | CSVVTANTEAFF
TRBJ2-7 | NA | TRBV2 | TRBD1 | TGTGCCAGCAGCTTCCTCGACAGGGTGGCAAACGAGCAGTACTTC | CASSFLDRVANEQYF
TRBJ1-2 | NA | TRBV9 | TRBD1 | TGTGCCAGCAGCGTAGGAGGGACAGGGGGCCTTTATGGCTACACCTTC | CASSVGGTGGLYGYTF
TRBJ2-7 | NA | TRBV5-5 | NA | TGTGCCAGCACCCGCCAGGAAGGTACGGTGGTATTCTTC | CASTRQEGTVVFF
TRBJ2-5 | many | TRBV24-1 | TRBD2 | TGTGCCACCAGGGGACTATCGGAGACCCAGTACTTC | CATRGLSETQYF
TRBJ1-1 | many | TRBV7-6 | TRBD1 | TGTGCCAGCAGCTCGGACAGGGGGACTGAAGCTTTCTTT | CASSSDRGTEAFF
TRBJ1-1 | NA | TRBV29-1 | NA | TGCAGCAAAGGACAGATGAACACTGAAGCTTTCTTT | CSKGQMNTEAFF
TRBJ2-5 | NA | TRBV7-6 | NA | TGTGCCAGCAGCTTAGTATTTTTTGAGACCCAGTACTTC | CASSLVFFETQYF
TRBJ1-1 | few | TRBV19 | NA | TGTGCCAGTAGTTCAGGGCCTCAGAACACTGAAGCTTTCTTT | CASSSGPQNTEAFF